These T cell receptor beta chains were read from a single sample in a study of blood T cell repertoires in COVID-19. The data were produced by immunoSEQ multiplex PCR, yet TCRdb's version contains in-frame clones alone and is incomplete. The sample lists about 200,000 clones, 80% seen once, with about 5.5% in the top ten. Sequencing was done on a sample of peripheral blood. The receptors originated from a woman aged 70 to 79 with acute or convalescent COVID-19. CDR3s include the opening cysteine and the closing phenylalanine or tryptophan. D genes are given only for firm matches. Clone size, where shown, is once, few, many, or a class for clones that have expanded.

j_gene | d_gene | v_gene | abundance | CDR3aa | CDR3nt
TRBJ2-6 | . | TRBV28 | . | CASSFPQGSGANVLTF | TGTGCCAGCAGTTTTCCGCAGGGCTCCGGGGCCAACGTCCTGACTTTC
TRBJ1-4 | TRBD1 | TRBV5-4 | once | CASSSRQGSNEKLFF | TGTGCCAGCAGCTCCCGACAGGGTTCCAATGAAAAACTGTTTTTT
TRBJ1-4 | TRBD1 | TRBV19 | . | CASADRGLFEKLFF | TGTGCCAGTGCGGACAGGGGGCTTTTTGAAAAACTGTTTTTT
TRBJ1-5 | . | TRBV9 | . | CASSVEGDQPQHF | TGTGCCAGCAGCGTAGAGGGGGACCAGCCCCAGCATTTT
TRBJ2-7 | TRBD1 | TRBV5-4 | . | CASSSSPGQGSYEQYF | TGTGCCAGCAGTTCTTCACCGGGACAGGGGTCCTACGAGCAGTACTTC
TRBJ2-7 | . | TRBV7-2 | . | CASSLAGGASYEQYF | TGTGCCAGCAGCTTAGCGGGTGGGGCCTCCTACGAGCAGTACTTC
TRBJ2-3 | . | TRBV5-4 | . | CASSSGQQDTQYF | TGTGCCAGCAGTTCAGGACAGCAAGATACGCAGTATTTT
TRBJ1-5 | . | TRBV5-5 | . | CASSPTPANQPQHF | TGTGCCAGCAGCCCCACACCTGCCAATCAGCCCCAGCATTTT
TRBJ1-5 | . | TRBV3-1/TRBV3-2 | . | CASSQSWEGYQPQHF | TGTGCCAGCAGCCAAAGTTGGGAGGGCTATCAGCCCCAGCATTTT
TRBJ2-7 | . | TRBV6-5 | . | CASSLQVTGVYEQYF | TGTGCCAGCAGTCTTCAAGTGACAGGAGTCTACGAGCAGTACTTC
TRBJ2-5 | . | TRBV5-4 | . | CASSLALRGQETQYF | TGTGCCAGCAGCTTGGCTCTGAGGGGGCAAGAGACCCAGTACTTC
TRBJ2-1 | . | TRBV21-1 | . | CASSKPAGDVEQFF | TGTGCCAGCAGCAAACCAGCGGGAGATGTTGAGCAGTTCTTC